Following are 7 T cell receptor beta chains from one sample sequenced in a study of chemoradiotherapy in HPV16-positive cancers. Some clones are missing from TCRdb's copy, which holds only in-frame ones; the method was immunoSEQ multiplex PCR. Among about 10,000 clones listed, roughly two thirds were seen once. The specimen was obtained from a patient who underwent chemoradiotherapy. The receptors derive from a human donor with HPV-associated anogenital cancer.

The chain joins TRBV18 to TRBJ1-4, with D possibly being TRBD1 (6 bases). The CDR3 sequence is 15 residues long. Germline V gene data show CDR1 as KGHSH and CDR2 as LQKENI. Trimming took 0 bases from V and 7 from J, leaving 12 bases between them. The CDR3 region is CASSPPNREGEKLFF. DNA for the CDR3: TGTGCCAGCTCACCACCTAACAGGGAGGGTGAAAAACTGTTTTTT. Together with reference TRBV18 and TRBJ1-4, the CDR3 gives the full variable domain: NAGVMQNPRHLVRRRGQEARLRCSPMKGHSHVYWYRQLPEEGLKFMVYLQKENIIDESGMPKERFSAEFPKEGPSILRIQQVVRGDSAAYFCASSPPNREGEKLFFGSGTQLSVL.

This clone appeared a few times. V usage is TRBV25-1 and J usage is TRBJ1-1; D is unresolved. V shed 4 bases and J shed 4 bases, with 13 bases lying between them. Germline CDR1 and CDR2: MGHDK and SYGVNS. The CDR3 has 14 amino acids. CDR3 coding DNA: TGTGCCAGCAGTGCTTTACGCGGAGGCACTGAAGCTTTCTTT. Its translation is CASSALRGGTEAFF.

V usage is TRBV5-1 and J usage is TRBJ2-5, with TRBD2 matching 8 bases. J was trimmed by 4 bases and V by 4 bases; bases with no gene match: 6. Germline lookup yields CDR1 SGHRS and CDR2 YFSETQ. The CDR3 length is 14 residues. DNA for the CDR3: TGCGCCAGCAGCCCCGGGGGGGCGGGAGAGACCCAGTACTTC. Its translation is CASSPGGAGETQYF.

This chain connects TRBV4-1 to TRBJ2-4; possibly TRBD2 for D (6 bases). V lost 2 bases, J lost 0 bases, and 8 bases lay in between. In germline, CDR1 is MGHRA, CDR2 YSYEKL. The CDR3 is made up of 15 amino acids. The CDR3 spells CASSQTGLAKNIQYF. The CDR3 nucleotides are TGCGCCAGCAGCCAAACGGGACTAGCCAAAAACATTCAGTACTTC.

CDR3 bases: TGTGCCAGCAGTTCAGGGGCTTTCTATGGCTACACCTTC. It yields the protein CASSSGAFYGYTF. The rearrangement links TRBV2 to TRBJ1-2, with D tentatively TRBD1 (6 bases). V was pared by 5 bases and J by 4 bases, with 11 bases between. The CDR3 extends over 13 amino acids. Germline values: CDR1 SNHLY, CDR2 FYNNEI.

The chain couples TRBV5-4 to TRBJ1-2; D is unclear. Per the germline V gene, CDR1 is SGHNT and CDR2 is YYREEE (reference sequence). V was clipped by 0 bases and J by 7 bases, with 13 bases between them. CDR3 length: 14 amino acids. As DNA, the CDR3 is TGTGCCAGCAGCTTGGTCTCGCAGCCTTTTGGCTACACCTTC. Protein: CASSLVSQPFGYTF. The whole variable domain, filled in from reference TRBV5-4 and TRBJ1-2, reads ETGVTQSPTHLIKTRGQQVTLRCSSQSGHNTVSWYQQALGQGPQFIFQYYREEENGRGNFPPRFSGLQFPNYSSELNVNALELDDSALYLCASSLVSQPFGYTFGSGTRLTVV.

This clone has a single count. V gene TRBV9 combines with J gene TRBJ2-3; D unclear. There are 14 residues in the CDR3. Per the germline V gene, CDR1 is SGDLS and CDR2 is YYNGEE. Trimming stripped 3 bases from V and 4 bases from J, with 12 bases between. The CDR3 DNA reads TGTGCCAGCAGCGCATCTGCCGCCGCAGATACGCAGTATTTT. Protein product: CASSASAAADTQYF.